These T cell receptor beta chains were read from a single sample in a study of response to subunit inactivated influenza vaccine. Each CDR3 protein is one row after TCRdb ran MiXCR on the RT-PCR reads. The profile covers approximately 300,000 distinct CDR3 sequences, with around 22% appearing a single time and 10% taken by the ten largest. This specimen was PBMCs from blood, taken approximately 20 months after vaccination. The receptors here all came from a man between 50 and 69 years old who received an inactivated influenza vaccine. The CDR3 runs from the conserved cysteine through the conserved F or W. D genes are given only for firm matches. Some rows mark clone size as missing; the rest say once, few, many or name a class of expanded clone.

d_call	j_call	clone_size	v_call	cdr3_nt	cdr3_aa
-	TRBJ2-3	-	TRBV28	TGTGCCAGCACATACGGGGGGCTCAGTAATTTT	CASTYGGLSNF
-	TRBJ1-1	few	TRBV20-1	TGCAGTGCTAGAGAGCTGAACACTGAAGCTTTCTTT	CSARELNTEAFF
-	TRBJ2-7	few	TRBV11-2	TGTGCCAGCAGCCAAGGCCGGGGCGAGCAGTACTTC	CASSQGRGEQYF
-	TRBJ2-7	few	TRBV6-5	TGTGCCAGCAGTTACTCCCCGGCAAAGGCCAGCTCCTACGAGCAGTACTTC	CASSYSPAKASSYEQYF
-	TRBJ2-5	many	TRBV20-1	TGCAGTGCTAGGGGCCAAGAGACCCAGTACTTC	CSARGQETQYF
-	TRBJ2-5	few	TRBV25-1	TGTGCCAGCGGGACCCCGACGGTACAAGAGACCCAGTACTTC	CASGTPTVQETQYF
TRBD1	TRBJ1-4	-	TRBV5-1	TGCGCCAGCGGGCAGGGGGCCGTAAATGAAAAACTGTTTTTT	CASGQGAVNEKLFF
TRBD1	TRBJ1-2	-	TRBV5-5	TGTGCCAGCAGCTGGGTGACAGGGCTTAACTATGGCTACACCTTC	CASSWVTGLNYGYTF
-	TRBJ1-1	many	TRBV7-8	TGTGCCAGCAGCTTATACCTGAACACTGAAGCTTTCTTT	CASSLYLNTEAFF
-	TRBJ1-1	few	TRBV24-1	TGTGCCACCAGTGATTCAACACGGACTGAAGCTTTCTTT	CATSDSTRTEAFF
-	TRBJ2-7	-	TRBV29-1	TGCAGCGTACCCACTAGCCTCGGCCTTGGGCAGTACTTC	CSVPTSLGLGQYF
TRBD1	TRBJ1-1	few	TRBV7-2	TGTGCCAGCAGCTCCAGACAGGGAGCAACTGAAGCTTTCTTT	CASSSRQGATEAFF
TRBD1	TRBJ1-6	many	TRBV7-9	TGTGCCAGCAGTGCCCGGGACAGATCTGTTTATTCACCCCTCCACTTT	CASSARDRSVYSPLHF
-	TRBJ2-7	few	TRBV18	TGTGCCAGCTCCCTCGGGGGGCGCGACGAGCAGTACTTC	CASSLGGRDEQYF
TRBD2	TRBJ2-3	-	TRBV27	TGTGCCAGCAGTTTTTCCGGACTAGCGGGGAGGCGCACAGATACGCAGTATTTT	CASSFSGLAGRRTDTQYF
-	TRBJ1-2	few	TRBV12-3/TRBV12-4	TGTGCCAGCAGTTTTTCGGGGGGCAGGGGCCGCGGTGGCTACACCTTC	CASSFSGGRGRGGYTF
TRBD1	TRBJ1-5	few	TRBV11-2	TGTGCCAGCAGCTTAGATAATACAGGGGGTAGCAATCAGCCCCAGCATTTT	CASSLDNTGGSNQPQHF
-	TRBJ1-1	-	TRBV4-1	TGCGCCAGCAGCCAAGGGACAGTGAACACTGTAGCTTTCTTT	CASSQGTVNTVAFF
TRBD1	TRBJ2-3	many	TRBV20-1	TGCAGTGCCGGGACAGCCAACACAGATACGCAGTATTTT	CSAGTANTDTQYF
-	TRBJ1-2	few	TRBV7-9	TGTGCCAGCAGCTTAGGGGGAGGCGGAGCTAACTATGGCTACACCTTC	CASSLGGGGANYGYTF
TRBD2	TRBJ2-5	few	TRBV28	TGTGCCAGCAGTTTATCGGGTAGCGGGGGGGCCAGGATACAGTACTTC	CASSLSGSGGARIQYF
TRBD1	TRBJ2-1	-	TRBV3-1	TGTGCCAGCAGCCAAGATCGGTTTGGCAGGGGGCTTGGCAATGAGCAGTTCTTC	CASSQDRFGRGLGNEQFF
-	TRBJ1-3	-	TRBV30	TGTGCCTGGAGCCCCGGAGTACCTGGAAACACCATATATTTT	CAWSPGVPGNTIYF
TRBD1	TRBJ1-2	few	TRBV7-8	TGTGCCAGCAGCTTGGCCGGGACAGCAGTGGGAACTGGCTACACCTTC	CASSLAGTAVGTGYTF
-	TRBJ1-1	-	TRBV12-3/TRBV12-4	TGTGCCAGCAGTTTACGGCACGCGGGTGAAGCTTTCTTT	CASSLRHAGEAFF
-	TRBJ1-3	few	TRBV6-1	TGTGCCAGCAGGCGAACGAATTTTCCCTCTGGAAACACCATATATTTT	CASRRTNFPSGNTIYF
-	TRBJ2-7	-	TRBV4-1	TGCGCCAGCAGCCAAGAGGGCACAGGGTTCCACGAGCAGTACTTC	CASSQEGTGFHEQYF
TRBD1	TRBJ1-1	-	TRBV12-3/TRBV12-4	TGTGCGACCGGGCAGGGGGGCTTGATGAACACTGAAGCTTTCTTT	CATGQGGLMNTEAFF
-	TRBJ2-7	-	TRBV27	TGTGCCAGCAGCTTCTCAACAGCCGGAGCCGAGCAGTACTTC	CASSFSTAGAEQYF
-	TRBJ1-4	few	TRBV4-1	TGCGCCAGCAGCTACCCGGGCTCCACTAATGAAAAACTGTTTTTT	CASSYPGSTNEKLFF
-	TRBJ1-2	-	TRBV20-1	TGCAGTGCTAGTTTTGGGTCCGGCTACACCTTC	CSASFGSGYTF
-	TRBJ1-5	-	TRBV15	TGTGCCACCAGCTCCTGGCAGGACGGGCAGCCCCAGCATTTT	CATSSWQDGQPQHF
-	TRBJ2-3	few	TRBV3-1	TGTGCCAGCAGCCAAGATCCAGGCGACACAGATACGCAGTATTTT	CASSQDPGDTDTQYF
-	TRBJ1-6	few	TRBV20-1	TGCAGTGCCTCGGGACATAAGAATTCACCCCTCCACTTT	CSASGHKNSPLHF
-	TRBJ2-7	-	TRBV29-1	TGCAGCGTTGGGAACCTAACTGGCGAGCAGTACTTC	CSVGNLTGEQYF
TRBD2	TRBJ2-3	-	TRBV6-1	TGTGCCAGCAGCCAAACCGGGGGGTCCCTCACAGATACGCAGTATTTT	CASSQTGGSLTDTQYF
TRBD2	TRBJ2-1	few	TRBV20-1	TGCAGTGCTGCCGGGACTAGCGGGAGCAATGAGCAGTTCTTC	CSAAGTSGSNEQFF
TRBD1	TRBJ1-2	-	TRBV20-1	TGCAGTGCCCAAATACGGGGACAGGGGATGTGGGGCTACACCTTC	CSAQIRGQGMWGYTF
-	TRBJ2-2	few	TRBV24-1	TGTGCCACCAGTGATTGGGGGTCCACCGGGGAGCTGTTTTTT	CATSDWGSTGELFF
-	TRBJ1-5	-	TRBV5-1	TGCGCCAGCAGCTTGGAGTATGGGCGGGGGCCCCAGCATTTT	CASSLEYGRGPQHF
-	TRBJ2-1	-	TRBV7-9	TGTGCCAGCAGCTTAGCCGGGACTTTCTACAATGAGCAGTTCTTC	CASSLAGTFYNEQFF
-	TRBJ1-6	few	TRBV5-1	TGCGCCAGCAGCCTGGACGGTCCTAGCTCCTATAATTCACCCCTCCACTTT	CASSLDGPSSYNSPLHF
-	TRBJ2-4	-	TRBV6-1	TGTGCCAGCAAAGATGGAACCACAAAAAACATTCAGTACTTC	CASKDGTTKNIQYF
TRBD1	TRBJ1-1	many	TRBV12-3/TRBV12-4	TGTGCCAGCAGTTGGTACAGGGGCCGGGGGACTGAAGCTTTCTTT	CASSWYRGRGTEAFF
-	TRBJ2-7	-	TRBV7-2	TGTGCCAGCAGCCCCGTGGACAAACCCTACGAGCAGTACTTC	CASSPVDKPYEQYF
-	TRBJ1-5	many	TRBV12-3/TRBV12-4	TGTGCCAGCAGTACAGGGATTAGCAATCAGCCCCAGCATTTT	CASSTGISNQPQHF